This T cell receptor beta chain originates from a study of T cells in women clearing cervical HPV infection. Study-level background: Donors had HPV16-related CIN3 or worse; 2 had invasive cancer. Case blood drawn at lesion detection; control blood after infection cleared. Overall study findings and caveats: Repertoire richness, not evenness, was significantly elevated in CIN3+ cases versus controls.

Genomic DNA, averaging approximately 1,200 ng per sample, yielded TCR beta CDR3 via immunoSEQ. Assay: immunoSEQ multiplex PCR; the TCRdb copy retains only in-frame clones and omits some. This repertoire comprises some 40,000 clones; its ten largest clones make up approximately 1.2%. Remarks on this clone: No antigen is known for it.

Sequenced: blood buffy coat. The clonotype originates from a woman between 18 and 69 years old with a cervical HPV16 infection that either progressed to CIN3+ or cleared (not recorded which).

Partial CDR3 DNA: TGTGCCTGGAGTGTAGGAGGTCAGGGACACTCACCC. Translated, it gives CAWSVGGQGHSP. The CDR3, in full, reads CAWSVGGQGHSPLHF. This rearrangement joins TRBV30 to TRBJ1-6; possibly TRBD1 for D (6 bases). Read sequence stops 3 residues before the CDR3 end, and the germline J gene provides the missing end. V lost 0 bases, J lost 10 bases, and 16 bases lay in between. This CDR3 is built from 15 residues. Germline assignment: CDR1 GTSNPN and CDR2 SVGIG (reference sequence).